This TCR beta chain was sequenced for a study of cytomegalovirus exposure and HLA in healthy donors (dated by TCRdb to 2016 to 2017). Turning to the overall study: An earlier analysis of 587 of the donors reported 250 to 350 Gb of sequence data and approximately 110 million unique TCR beta sequences from 150 million to 200 million T cells. Every discovery cohort repertoire had been produced on one sequencing platform. Rather than drawing on any new phenotypic data, the later analysis identified candidate immune exposures from TCR beta sequences and the way those sequences occurred across donors. In addition to the first cohort of 666 subjects, a separate validation cohort of 120 different subjects was used. The study was designed to test whether signatures of past pathogen exposure could be identified by cataloging public T cell receptors. An earlier analysis of around 540 of the donors applied high-throughput TCR beta sequencing to assess whether each TCR beta V gene segment acted as functional or pseudogenic. Among 398 genotyped donors of the cohort, an average of around 240,000 unique TCR beta nucleotide sequences were sequenced per donor, around a sixth of them non-productive. Of the roughly 400 genotyped donors, over 70% fell in the genetic ancestry cluster associated with self-reported Caucasian donors. About 280 gigabases of sequencing data and 75 million to 85 million unique TCR sequences made up an early release that covered around 640 HLA-typed donors. To study patterns of TCR occurrence, a later analysis re-analyzed previously published TCR beta repertoires from more than 550 donors and added high-resolution HLA genotyping. HLA typing covered class I and class II loci at four-digit resolution. The T cell repertoires of 550 to 850 subjects were profiled by immunosequencing and related to cytomegalovirus serostatus. Donor age, sex, ethnicity and CMV serostatus were compiled together with the repertoire data. To predict cytomegalovirus infection status, the study combined high-throughput TCR immunosequencing, statistical association of individual TCRs with disease status, and machine learning. A later genetic analysis used genome-wide SNP genotypes for about 65% of the roughly 700 donors, treating that subset as a discovery cohort. Five DR-DQ haplotypes were handled as single units for association and clustering because linkage in the cohort was strong. The number of typed donors differed by locus: roughly 629-630 for A, B, C, DRB1 and DQB1; 500 to 550 for DQA1; roughly 600 for DPA1; and some 430 for DPB1.

From the germline V gene, CDR1 is SGDLS and CDR2 is YYNGEE. The CDR3, cysteine through phenylalanine, is 11 amino acids long. The DNA shown is the 33-base CDR3, in frame from base 1. At the junction V is shortened by 5 bases and J by 6 bases; bases outside the gene matches: 0. A remark on this clone: Its antigen has not been determined. No quality values exist for individual bases; no much larger clone is one base distant. This CDR3 is also generated by other DNA sequences in the sample.

The cohort consisted of 600 to 700 healthy bone marrow donors. At the time of sampling, every cohort member was nominally healthy, though immune exposures that went unrecorded were likely present. The donor was CMV seronegative and belonged to the group of around 350 seronegative cohort members. Each donor provided a peripheral blood sample, and peripheral blood mononuclear cells were used for TCR beta sequencing. The Qiagen DNeasy Blood Extraction Kit was used to extract genomic DNA from the blood cell samples. The research as a whole found: A further reported finding was that TCR beta sequences accurately predicted the HLA-A and HLA-B alleles for most subjects in the first cohort. Because counts were too low, about 15 rarely observed V segments, including chromosome 9 orphons, were left out of the earlier analysis of 500 to 750 of the donors. Broadly in line with IMGT annotations, most TCR beta V segments showed up in productive rearrangements about 87% or about 30% of the time in an earlier analysis of 450 to 600 of the donors. The study listed 150 to 200 TCR beta chains as associated with cytomegalovirus. Sequencing depth was assumed to be roughly uniform across donors in the presence/absence analyses, though that assumption may not hold. According to a later analysis, most CMV-associated TCR beta chains appeared to be HLA-restricted, and the HLA associations seemed to be driven largely by CMV exposure. Immune exposure information for the cohort was limited to CMV serostatus. In a later genetic analysis, a missense DCLRE1C variant was associated with V-gene and J-gene trimming of TCR beta chains, and the association was replicated in an independent cohort. The authors suggested that the approach could potentially be generalized to other disease states and immunological phenotypes. HLA typing was unavailable for some donors at each locus, so association tests used only the typed subset. The classifier was reported to diagnose cytomegalovirus status with high specificity and sensitivity in both the original cohort and the validation cohort. A cluster of highly shared sequence variants was judged likely to be a technical artifact of the sequencing pipeline. When HLA alleles, especially DR and DQ, strongly co-occurred, attributing TCR associations to individual alleles was difficult. Across donors, most TCR sequences were observed very rarely, whereas some public TCRs were present in many individuals. Some IMGT-functional V segments, including TRBV6-2 and TRBV6-3, could not be distinguished by the 87-base-pair reads and were therefore excluded. In a later analysis, 15,000 to 20,000 TCR beta sequences were associated with specific HLA alleles at a false discovery rate of 0.05. A later analysis found that TCR association rates varied across HLA loci, with DRB1 alleles showing the most associated TCRs and HLA-C alleles the fewest. Linkage disequilibrium might explain the correlated functional status among segregating V segments, but an unknown experimental factor could not be ruled out. Several of the top co-occurrence clusters appeared to be linked to parvovirus B19, influenza, CMV and Epstein-Barr virus, according to a later analysis. According to a later genetic analysis, donors in an Asian-associated ancestry cluster had fewer N-insertions in productive TCRs than the roughly 670-donor mean. A few of the identified cytomegalovirus-associated TCR beta chains were confirmed in vitro to be specific for cytomegalovirus antigens. In this cohort, only TCR beta chains were sequenced, and detectable features were limited by the absence of alpha or paired-chain data. In a later analysis, HLA-associated TCR beta chains were found to be more clonally expanded and to have lower generation probabilities than equally common non-associated chains.

Library preparation was by the immunoSEQ multiplex PCR assay. For the multiplex PCR, a mixture combining 60 forward primers for TCR Vbeta segments and 13 reverse primers for TCR Jbeta segments was used. Amplification of the CDR3 region of rearranged TCR beta genes was performed with a multiplex PCR assay on genomic DNA. The Illumina HiSeq System was used to sequence the amplified TCR beta libraries as 87-base-pair reads. The study's processing was this. In a later analysis, approximately 74 million unique TCR beta chains were counted across the roughly 700 repertoires, and roughly 11 million of these chains were shared by at least two donors. To remove PCR and sequencing errors, raw reads were error-corrected and collapsed into unique sequences using a nearest-neighbor algorithm that merged closely related sequences. To assign V, D and J gene segments, CDR3 sequences were aligned to IMGT reference sequences. For a sequence to be retained, a match of at least six nucleotides was required to both a V gene segment and a J gene segment. A rearrangement was called productive if the CDR3 had no stop codons and remained in frame with V and J, and every other rearrangement was called non-productive. Following IMGT convention, CDR3 was defined as the stretch from the second conserved V-encoded cysteine up to the conserved J-encoded phenylalanine. Sequences without an unambiguous match to a single V gene segment were excluded from the earlier analysis of about 600 of the donors. In an earlier analysis of a few hundred of the donors, V segments were called functional above 56.7% productive rearrangements and were called segregating when the between-donor standard deviation exceeded 5%. To diagnose cytomegalovirus status from the catalog of TCR beta chain sequences, a statistical classification framework was built. In a later analysis, V and J genes were assigned by comparing TCR nucleotide sequences against IMGT/GENE-DB human TR gene sequences. The TCRdist pipeline was used in a later analysis to assign CDR3 sequences and most-parsimonious VDJ recombination scenarios. In a later analysis, each TCR beta chain was defined by its CDR3 amino acid sequence together with its V-gene family, and reads without a unique V-gene family were excluded. To address suspected cross-contamination and a sequencing artifact, a later analysis removed a few hundred highly shared, low-generation-probability nucleotide sequences. In a later analysis, a clonal expansion index for each public chain was calculated from normalized within-repertoire ranks of inferred template counts. Generation probabilities in a later analysis came from a VDJ recombination model fitted to out-of-frame rearrangements, and those results were checked against IGoR. A later analysis scored TCR-TCR, TCR-HLA and TCR-CMV co-occurrence with hypergeometric tests, applying a repertoire-size bias correction to TCR pairs. To estimate false discovery rates, a later analysis permuted the HLA or CMV assignments 20 times. A later analysis grouped co-occurring TCRs with DBSCAN, adding TCRdist sequence similarity when clustering within HLA-allele-positive subsets. Repertoires with fewer than 30,000 or more than 120,000 public chains, plus five repertoires with anomalous nucleotide sharing, were excluded from co-occurrence clustering. The source is immuneACCESS, and TCRdb retained only in-frame sequences with V and J called. Part of the clones is not carried over; for the studies checked, unresolved V genes explain less than half of this, and the remainder is unexplained. V, J and clone size are those of that table, while D and trimming were read from the DNA. This sample has some 180,000 clones in its table, and roughly four fifths of those were observed once. Under 2% of the sample is in the top ten clones.

The sequence was obtained from a man under 40 in good health and CMV-seronegative. Sequencing used PBMCs. The chain employs TRBV9 and TRBJ1-2, with 8 junctional bases fitting TRBD1. The DNA reads as follows: TGTGCCAGCAGGACAGGGGATGGCTACACCTTC. Its protein reads: CASRTGDGYTF.